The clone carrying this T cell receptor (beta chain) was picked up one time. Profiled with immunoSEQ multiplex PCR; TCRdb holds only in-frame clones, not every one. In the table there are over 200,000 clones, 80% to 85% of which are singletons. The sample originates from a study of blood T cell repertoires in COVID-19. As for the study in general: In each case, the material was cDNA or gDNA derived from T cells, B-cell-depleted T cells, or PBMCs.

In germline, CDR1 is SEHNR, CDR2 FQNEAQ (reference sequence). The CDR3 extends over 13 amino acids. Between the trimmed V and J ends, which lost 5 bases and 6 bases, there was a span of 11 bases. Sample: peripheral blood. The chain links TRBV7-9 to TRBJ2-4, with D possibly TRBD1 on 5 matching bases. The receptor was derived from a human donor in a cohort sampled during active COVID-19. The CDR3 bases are TGTGCCAGCAGCCAGGTGGGGCGAAACATTCAGTACTTC. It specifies CASSQVGRNIQYF.